This paragraph covers one T cell receptor (beta chain) sequence. Trimming removed 3 bases from V and 5 bases from J, with 14 bases in between. The CDR3 spans 16 residues. Germline values: CDR1 SGHTA, CDR2 FQGNSA. Two oligonucleotides, mixed equimolar, formed the beta constant-region primer covering TRBC1 and TRBC2. TCRdb itself ran the UMI-ligation and nested PCR reads through MiXCR, one entry per CDR3 protein. The data contain around 160,000 distinct CDR3 sequences, approximately 15% of them singletons. This sample was taken from a study of naive and memory T cell subsets. This receptor was identified in a human donor in good health. The sequenced material came from naive CD4+ T cells from blood. V is TRBV7-2 and J is TRBJ1-6; D possibly corresponds to TRBD1 (5 bases). CDR3: CASSLQGTMNNSPLHF. The CDR3, as DNA: TGTGCCAGCAGCTTGCAGGGCACAATGAATAATTCACCCCTCCACTTT.